The next 26 T cell receptor beta chains were all read from a single sample in a study of metastatic and nonmetastatic thyroid tumors. TCRdb reassembled clones from the PCR reads with MiXCR. Of tens of thousands of clones listed, approximately 30% are singletons. Thyroid surgery was preceded by no treatment in any patient. The sequencing sample was made of blood. These receptors were obtained from a male donor with papillary thyroid cancer or a benign thyroid nodule (not recorded which). Some clones in this sample may be carry-over from other donors' samples.

This clone counts as medium-sized. V is TRBV6-5 and J is TRBJ2-7, with a possible D match to TRBD2 (7 bases). Trimming stripped 2 bases from V and 3 bases from J, with 14 bases between. The V gene's germline CDR1 is MNHEY and CDR2 SVGAGI. This CDR3 is built from 15 residues. The CDR3 sequence: CASSYGGGADYEQYF. CDR3 DNA sequence: TGTGCCAGCAGTTACGGCGGGGGCGCAGACTACGAGCAGTACTTC.

The genes are TRBV20-1 and TRBJ2-7, with 9 bases lining up with TRBD2. This CDR3 comprises 16 residues. With 1 base clipped from V and 4 bases from J, the junction kept 11 bases outside the gene matches. Germline CDR1 DFQATT, CDR2 SNEGSKA (reference sequence). CDR3 nucleotide sequence: TGCAGTGCTAGAGGGGGCTATGTAACTAGCGGGTACGAGCAGTACTTC. This gives the protein CSARGGYVTSGYEQYF.

This clone came up many times. The chain links TRBV15 to TRBJ2-5; D remains ambiguous. The CDR3 consists of 12 residues. Germline assignment: CDR1 LNHNV and CDR2 YYDKDF (reference sequence). Trimming cost V 5 bases and J 5 bases, with 9 bases left between them. The CDR3: CATSPRPETQYF. In DNA form, the CDR3 reads TGTGCCACCAGCCCACGACCGGAGACCCAGTACTTC.

This clone was seen a few times. The V and J genes are TRBV5-1 and TRBJ2-7; no clear D gene. Per germline, CDR1 SGHRS and CDR2 YFSETQ. CDR3 length equals 13 residues. V lost 1 base, J lost 0 bases, and 5 bases lay in between. The CDR3 is CASSLMDSYEQYF. CDR3 nucleotides: TGCGCCAGCAGCTTGATGGACTCCTACGAGCAGTACTTC.

This clone was observed many times. The chain couples TRBV9 to TRBJ2-6; no firm D call. CDR1 is SGDLS, CDR2 YYNGEE, per germline. The CDR3 loop spans 17 amino acids. V dropped 4 bases and J dropped 0 bases, with 14 bases sitting between them. The CDR3 nucleotides read TGTGCCAGCAGCTCAGAGGCCGGTAGCTCTGGGGCCAACGTCCTGACTTTC. It is translated as CASSSEAGSSGANVLTF. Complete variable domain (other parts from reference TRBV9 and TRBJ2-6): DSGVTQTPKHLITATGQRVTLRCSPRSGDLSVYWYQQSLDQGLQFLIQYYNGEERAKGNILERFSAQQFPDLHSELNLSSLELGDSALYFCASSSEAGSSGANVLTFGAGSRLTVL.

This clone was observed a handful of times. The V gene is TRBV27, the J gene TRBJ2-7; no clear D. The length of the CDR3 is 13 residues. Trimming removed 4 bases at V and 2 bases at J, with 9 bases between. Germline CDR1 and CDR2: MNHEY and SMNVEV (reference sequence). For the CDR3, the DNA is TGTGCCAGCAGTTCCCCTATTGCCTACGAGCAGTACTTC. It is translated as CASSSPIAYEQYF.

This chain joins TRBV20-1 and TRBJ2-1; 12 bases agree with TRBD2. Losses at the gene ends were 0 bases for V and 4 bases for J; bases not matched to a gene: 10. This CDR3 has 18 amino acids. CDR1 DFQATT and CDR2 SNEGSKA come from the germline V gene (reference sequence). The CDR3 sequence: CSARDTASGRAAYNEQFF. The CDR3 DNA reads as TGCAGTGCTAGAGATACGGCTAGCGGGAGGGCCGCGTACAATGAGCAGTTCTTC.

In this sample, this clone turned up many times. The chain uses TRBV20-1 and TRBJ2-1; D is unclear. Germline lookup yields CDR1 DFQATT and CDR2 SNEGSKA (reference sequence). The CDR3 contains 14 residues. The V end lost 7 bases, the J end lost 4 bases, and 17 bases lay between the germline ends. CDR3: CSVPQTGSYNEQFF. In DNA form, the CDR3 reads TGCAGTGTTCCTCAGACGGGCTCGTACAATGAGCAGTTCTTC.

This CDR3 is CASSYQLLGTGELFF. CDR3 nucleotide sequence: TGTGCCAGCAGCTACCAGCTGCTTGGTACCGGGGAGCTGTTTTTT. The rearrangement uses TRBV3-1 and TRBJ2-2; no clear D. CDR1 LGHDT and CDR2 YNNKEL come from the germline V gene (reference sequence). Trimming pared 5 bases from V and 5 bases from J, leaving 15 bases between. The CDR3 contains 15 residues.

The chain is built from TRBV4-1 and TRBJ1-5; D unclear. Germline V gene data show CDR1 as MGHRA and CDR2 as YSYEKL. This CDR3 has 14 amino acids. The V and J ends lost 1 base and 4 bases respectively, with 8 bases between them. The CDR3 DNA sequence: TGCGCCAGCAGCCAAGCGCAGGAAAATCAGCCCCAGCATTTT. This translates into CASSQAQENQPQHF.

The rearrangement links TRBV5-1 to TRBJ1-4; the D gene is possibly TRBD1 (6 bases). In germline, CDR1 is SGHRS, CDR2 YFSETQ. The length of the CDR3 is 13 residues. The ends were cut back, 4 bases at V and 11 bases at J, with 15 bases in the middle. CDR3 residues: CASSPGGARKLFF. The CDR3 nucleotides are TGCGCCAGCAGCCCCGGGGGGGCCAGGAAACTGTTTTTT.

The chain is built from TRBV5-1 and TRBJ1-1, with D possibly being TRBD1 (5 bases). Trimming stripped 0 bases from V and 3 bases from J, with 9 bases between. The V gene's germline CDR1 is SGHRS and CDR2 YFSETQ. This CDR3 spans 14 amino acids. The CDR3 nucleotides are TGCGCCAGCAGCTTGGATCCGGGGGACACTGAAGCTTTCTTT. It encodes CASSLDPGDTEAFF.

With regard to this clone: One end of the junction is discordant with germline, which a read error may explain. The V gene is TRBV12-3 or TRBV12-4, the J gene TRBJ1-2; 8 nucleotides agree with TRBD1. This CDR3 contains 14 residues. CDR3 coding DNA: TGCGCCAGCAGTTTGGACAGGGCTAACCATGGCTACACCTTC. This sequence encodes CASSLDRANHGYTF.

The chain joins TRBV13 to TRBJ2-7; D tentatively reads TRBD1 or TRBD2 (6 bases each). From germline, CDR1 is PRHDT and CDR2 FYEKMQ (reference sequence). V was cut by 0 bases and J by 6 bases, with 12 bases left in between. CDR3 size: 14 residues. The chain's CDR3 is CASSLGPGASEQYF. The CDR3 DNA is TGTGCCAGCAGCTTAGGGCCGGGGGCGAGCGAGCAGTACTTC.

DNA for the CDR3: TGCGCCAGCAGCTTCTGGGAGATCGGGGAGCTGTTTTTT. It specifies CASSFWEIGELFF. The chain combines TRBV5-1 with TRBJ2-2; tentatively, D is TRBD2 (5 bases). Germline V gene sequence: CDR1 SGHRS, CDR2 YFSETQ. CDR3 length equals 13 residues. Deletions cut 2 bases from V and 7 bases from J, with 9 bases between.

The chain is built from TRBV20-1 and TRBJ2-7, with D uncertain. Trimming shortened V by 0 bases and J by 2 bases, and 17 bases separated the two germline ends. CDR1 and CDR2 from the germline V gene are DFQATT and SNEGSKA (reference sequence). This CDR3 spans 16 amino acids. CDR3 nucleotide sequence: TGCAGTGCTAGAGATAGATCGGGCTATAACCCCTACGAGCAGTACTTC. Protein: CSARDRSGYNPYEQYF.

This clone is medium-sized. The V gene is TRBV5-4, the J gene TRBJ2-7; 10 positions match TRBD2. V shed 4 bases and J 7 bases; nucleotides not matched to a gene: 17. Germline loops: CDR1 SGHNT, CDR2 YYREEE (reference sequence). CDR3 length: 17 residues. The CDR3, as DNA: TGTGCCAGCAGCAGAGCCCTAGAGCGGGAGGGCGAATGGGAGCAGTACTTC. Translating it yields CASSRALEREGEWEQYF.

This clone was seen a handful of times. V is TRBV6-1 and J is TRBJ2-7; D remains ambiguous. CDR1 is MNHNS and CDR2 is SASEGT in the germline V gene. V shed 6 bases and J shed 4 bases, with 13 bases lying between them. The CDR3 extends over 13 amino acids. CDR3: CASRSNSQYEQYF. CDR3 nucleotides: TGTGCCAGCAGATCCAACAGCCAGTACGAGCAGTACTTC.

This clone was recorded at least ten times. The V gene is TRBV27, the J gene TRBJ2-3, with 8 bases aligning to TRBD1. Looked up from germline, CDR1 is MNHEY and CDR2 is SMNVEV (reference sequence). The CDR3 spans 14 residues. The ends lost 0 bases at V and 4 bases at J; junction bases unmatched: 0. CDR3 nucleotides: TGTGCCAGCAGTTTATCGACAGGGGCAGATACGCAGTATTTT. This sequence encodes CASSLSTGADTQYF.

The chain joins TRBV5-1 to TRBJ1-6, with D maybe TRBD1 (5 bases). The CDR3 totals 15 residues. CDR1 and CDR2 (germline): SGHRS, YFSETQ. The V end lost 4 bases, the J end lost 6 bases, and 14 bases lay between the germline ends. CDR3 DNA: TGCGCCAGCAGCGAATCGCAGGGACCTAATTCACCCCTCCACTTT. It encodes CASSESQGPNSPLHF. Filled out from reference TRBV5-1 and TRBJ1-6, the complete variable domain reads KAGVTQTPRYLIKTRGQQVTLSCSPISGHRSVSWYQQTPGQGLQFLFEYFSETQRNKGNFPGRFSGRQFSNSRSEMNVSTLELGDSALYLCASSESQGPNSPLHFGNGTRLTVT.

The chain uses TRBV5-1 and TRBJ2-1; possibly TRBD2 for D (6 bases). The CDR3 contains 15 residues. Trimming left V 5 bases short and J 4 bases short, with 16 bases between. Germline CDR1 reads SGHRS; CDR2 reads YFSETQ. This chain's CDR3 is CASRSGLLIYNEQFF. The CDR3 DNA follows: TGCGCCAGCAGGTCGGGACTTTTGATATACAATGAGCAGTTCTTC.

This clone was seen a few times. The chain uses TRBV20-1 and TRBJ1-2; D is perhaps TRBD1 (5 bases). CDR1 is DFQATT and CDR2 is SNEGSKA in the germline V gene (reference sequence). The germline V and J ends were trimmed by 0 bases and 8 bases, with 10 bases remaining between them. This CDR3 is 12 amino acids long. CDR3 loop: CSARDGAGGYTF. In DNA, the CDR3 is TGCAGTGCTAGAGATGGGGCGGGGGGCTACACCTTC.

This clone has a handful of counts. The chain combines TRBV28 with TRBJ1-3, with unresolved D. The length of the CDR3 is 16 residues. V was cut by 4 bases and J by 4 bases, with 17 bases left in between. The germline gives CDR1 MDHEN, CDR2 SYDVKM. In DNA, the CDR3 is TGTGCCAGCAGTTCGCCCAACATAGCCTCAGGAAACACCATATATTTT. Translated: CASSSPNIASGNTIYF.

This sequence joins TRBV14 and TRBJ2-2, with 7 bases identical to TRBD2. Germline CDR1 is SGHDN and CDR2 is FVKESK. This CDR3 is 14 amino acids long. Trimming at V came to 1 base and at J to 6 bases, leaving 2 bases not matched to a gene. The chain's CDR3 is CASSQGRESGELFF. As DNA, the CDR3 is TGTGCCAGCAGCCAAGGGCGGGAGTCCGGGGAGCTGTTTTTT.

The chain carries TRBV27 and TRBJ2-5; D uncertain. The CDR3 runs to 12 residues. Trimming cost V 5 bases and J 9 bases, with 13 bases left between them. Germline loops: CDR1 MNHEY, CDR2 SMNVEV (reference sequence). The DNA for the CDR3 is TGTGCCAGCAGTCCCCCGACTGGCGCCCAGTACTTC. Its protein product is CASSPPTGAQYF.

By its share, this clone is medium-sized. The chain has TRBV12-3 or TRBV12-4 and TRBJ2-7, with unresolved D. The CDR3 loop spans 12 amino acids. The germline V and J ends were trimmed by 5 bases and 3 bases, with 8 bases remaining between them. Here the CDR3 reads CASSPGYYEQYF. In DNA form, the CDR3 reads TGTGCCAGCAGTCCGGGCTACTACGAGCAGTACTTC.